Below, 7 T cell receptor beta chains from the same sample are listed, as sequenced in a study of Ad26.COV2.S vaccination and SARS-CoV-2 variants. This sample's treatment: some 20 received Ad26.COV2.S at low or high dose, single or two shots; about 5 received placebo; per-sample allocation not given. Collection of the samples took place on day 63 after the first injection of vaccine or placebo. Repertoires were generated with immunoSEQ multiplex PCR, while TCRdb's copy carries only in-frame clones and drops some. The profile shows roughly 500,000 clones, roughly 89% of them singletons. Material: peripheral blood, obtained in a trial of Ad26.COV2.S vaccine versus placebo. These receptors all come from a person aged 18-60 years who received the Ad26.COV2.S COVID-19 vaccine or a placebo.

This clone came up a few times. This sequence joins TRBV30 and TRBJ2-7; TRBD2 aligns across 8 bases. The CDR3 has 12 amino acids. J was trimmed by 6 bases and V by 3 bases; bases with no gene match: 4. Germline CDR1 reads GTSNPN; CDR2 reads SVGIG (reference sequence). The CDR3 nucleotides are TGTGCCTGGAGCAGCGGGAGTGGCGAGCAGTACTTC. Its protein product is CAWSSGSGEQYF.

This sequence joins TRBV5-6 and TRBJ1-6; D possibly corresponds to TRBD1 (6 bases). In germline, CDR1 is SGHDT, CDR2 YYEEEE. Between the trimmed V and J ends, which lost 5 bases and 10 bases, there was a span of 16 bases. The length of the CDR3 is 14 residues. The CDR3 is CASRSVGGGSPLHF. The CDR3 coding sequence is TGTGCCAGCAGAAGTGTTGGGGGCGGCTCACCCCTCCACTTT.

CDR3 sequence: CAISNLQGTSYNEQFF. The CDR3 region has the DNA TGTGCCATCAGTAACCTACAGGGGACCTCCTACAATGAGCAGTTCTTC. The chain employs TRBV10-3 and TRBJ2-1, with 7 bases matching TRBD1. The length of the CDR3 is 16 residues. The V and J ends lost 5 bases and 0 bases, in that order; junction bases with no gene match: 7. Germline V gives CDR1 ENHRY, CDR2 SYGVKD.

The count of this clone is one. The rearrangement uses TRBV2 and TRBJ2-2, with 11 bases fitting TRBD1. The germline V gene encodes CDR1 SNHLY and CDR2 FYNNEI. CDR3 length: 15 residues. V was clipped by 6 bases and J by 4 bases; unmatched bases: 4. The CDR3: CASRTDRGLTGELFF. In DNA, the CDR3 is TGTGCCAGCAGGACGGACAGGGGGCTCACCGGGGAGCTGTTTTTT. The full variable domain, rest sourced from reference TRBV2 and TRBJ2-2, is EPEVTQTPSHQVTQMGQEVILRCVPISNHLYFYWYRQILGQKVEFLVSFYNNEISEKSEIFDDQFSVERPDGSNFTLKIRSTKLEDSAMYFCASRTDRGLTGELFFGEGSRLTVL.

This clone turned up a few times. The chain employs TRBV9 and TRBJ1-1, with D maybe TRBD1 (5 bases). The germline V gene has CDR1 SGDLS and CDR2 YYNGEE. This CDR3 region has 14 residues. Trimming cost V 4 bases and J 1 base, with 11 bases left between them. CDR3 coding DNA: TGTGCCAGCAGCACCCGACAGCAGAACACTGAAGCTTTCTTT. It yields the protein CASSTRQQNTEAFF.

This rearrangement joins TRBV5-4 to TRBJ2-3; D call uncertain. From germline, CDR1 is SGHNT and CDR2 YYREEE (reference sequence). CDR3 length: 15 residues. The ends were cut back, 6 bases at V and 3 bases at J, with 17 bases in the middle. The CDR3 region has the DNA TGTGCCAGCACCCAGTCGGCGGCGGTGACAGATACGCAGTATTTT. This gives the protein CASTQSAAVTDTQYF.

A few counts support this clone. The chain has TRBV7-6 and TRBJ2-2; D ambiguous. From germline, CDR1 is SGHVS and CDR2 FNYEAQ. The CDR3 is made up of 15 amino acids. V shed 6 bases and J shed 5 bases, with 16 bases lying between them. The chain's CDR3 is CASRMTITRTGELFF. CDR3 coding DNA: TGTGCCAGCAGGATGACAATCACGAGAACCGGGGAGCTGTTTTTT.